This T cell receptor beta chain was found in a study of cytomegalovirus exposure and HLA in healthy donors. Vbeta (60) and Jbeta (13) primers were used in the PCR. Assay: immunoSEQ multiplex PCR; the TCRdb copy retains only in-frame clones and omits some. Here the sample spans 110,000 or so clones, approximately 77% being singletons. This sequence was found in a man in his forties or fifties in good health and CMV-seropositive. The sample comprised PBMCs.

The chain's CDR3 is CAWQTGGRNQPQHF. CDR3 nucleotides: TGTGCCTGGCAGACAGGGGGTAGGAATCAGCCCCAGCATTTT. The chain joins TRBV30 to TRBJ1-5; TRBD1 matches 9 bases. From germline, CDR1 is GTSNPN and CDR2 SVGIG (reference sequence). The junction had 6 bases not matched to a gene; V was cut back by 5 bases and J by 4 bases. This CDR3 comprises 14 residues.